The rows below give T cell receptor beta chains drawn from one sample of a study of blood T cell repertoires in COVID-19. Assay used: immunoSEQ multiplex PCR; TCRdb lists only in-frame clones, some missing. The sample lists fewer than 250,000 clones, about 88% occurring once. Sequenced sample: peripheral blood. The receptor set was obtained from a man between 65 and 80 years old with acute or convalescent COVID-19. Both conserved end residues are part of each CDR3. The D gene is left open where the match is weak. Clone size is stated in some rows and not others, as once, few, many or a class when expanded.

>TRBJ1-1|few|-|TRBV6-6
CASSYSRAEAFF
TGTGCCAGCAGTTACTCGAGGGCTGAAGCTTTCTTT
>TRBJ2-3|-|-|TRBV7-9
CASKAGNTDTQYF
TGTGCCAGCAAGGCGGGGAACACAGATACGCAGTATTTT
>TRBJ2-7|-|TRBD1|TRBV6-5
CAAAGVDRGHEQYF
TGTGCCGCAGCAGGAGTGGACAGGGGACACGAGCAGTACTTC
>TRBJ1-1|-|TRBD1|TRBV19
CASSSSGGWLTEAFF
TGTGCCAGTAGCAGTTCAGGGGGCTGGCTCACTGAAGCTTTCTTT
>TRBJ1-5|-|-|TRBV7-2
CASSLVEDQPQHF
TGTGCCAGCAGCTTAGTCGAGGATCAGCCCCAGCATTTT
>TRBJ1-1|-|-|TRBV2
CASRITGPGVGTEAFF
TGTGCCAGCAGGATTACCGGACCCGGGGTTGGCACTGAAGCTTTCTTT
>TRBJ1-6|-|-|TRBV21-1
CASSKMGDRETSPLHF
TGTGCCAGCAGCAAAATGGGCGACAGGGAAACTTCTCCCCTCCACTTT
>TRBJ1-3|-|-|TRBV7-9
CASSPSASSGNTIYF
TGTGCCAGCAGCCCCAGTGCCTCCTCTGGAAACACCATATATTTT
>TRBJ2-3|few|TRBD1|TRBV18
CASSPLKTGATDTQYF
TGTGCCAGCTCACCGCTCAAGACAGGGGCCACAGATACGCAGTATTTT
>TRBJ2-1|-|TRBD1|TRBV19
CASSMGTGRINEQFF
TGTGCCAGTAGTATGGGGACAGGACGGATTAATGAGCAGTTCTTC
>TRBJ2-3|-|TRBD1|TRBV28
CASSTFYRGRGTDTQYF
TGTGCCAGCAGCACCTTCTACAGGGGGCGCGGCACAGATACGCAGTATTTT
>TRBJ1-1|-|-|TRBV14
CASSLLRGNTEAFF
TGTGCCAGCAGCCTTCTGAGAGGCAACACTGAAGCTTTCTTT
>TRBJ1-6|-|-|TRBV7-2
CASSLTPGFYNSPLHF
TGTGCCAGCAGCTTGACCCCAGGGTTCTATAATTCACCCCTCCACTTT
>TRBJ2-2|-|TRBD1|TRBV7-9
CASSYRSPDRARGELFF
TGTGCCAGCAGCTACCGATCCCCGGACAGGGCAAGAGGGGAGCTGTTTTTT
>TRBJ2-1|-|-|TRBV7-8
CASSLGGGLHNEQFF
TGTGCCAGCAGCTTAGGGGGGGGGCTCCACAATGAGCAGTTCTTC
>TRBJ1-4|once|-|TRBV28
CASSFFRQNNEKLFF
TGTGCCAGCAGTTTTTTTCGACAGAATAATGAAAAACTGTTTTTT
>TRBJ1-4|few|TRBD1|TRBV28
CASSLGRTGLLFF
TGTGCCAGCAGTTTAGGCAGGACAGGGCTACTGTTTTTT
>TRBJ2-7|-|TRBD1|TRBV28
CASRGQGGSYEQYF
TGTGCCAGCAGGGGACAGGGGGGAAGCTACGAGCAGTACTTC
>TRBJ2-1|-|TRBD2|TRBV28
CASRETSGRANEQFF
TGTGCCAGCAGGGAAACTAGCGGGAGGGCCAATGAGCAGTTCTTC